The T cell receptor beta chain under discussion was sequenced for a study of post-analysis software for immune sequencing data. The CDR3 totals 14 residues. Germline V gene lookup returns CDR1 SEHNR and CDR2 FQNEAQ (reference sequence). A note on this clonotype: Its antigen is not known. A junction boundary mismatches the germline segment, possibly from a read error.

Unique molecular identifiers had been added to the TCR beta cDNA libraries. TCRdb recomputed calls from the PCR reads with MiXCR, one row per CDR3 protein. This sample has a few hundred thousand distinct CDR3 sequences; less than 40% occur once, and the top ten carry approximately 6%. General observations from the study: Five TRBV segments, including TRBV5-6, TRBV5-1 and TRBV20-1, were more frequent in patients than controls.

V gene TRBV7-9 combines with J gene TRBJ1-2, with D tentatively TRBD1 (5 bases). The sequencing input was blood. This clonotype was obtained from a girl under 18 with multiple sclerosis. The CDR3 region has the DNA TGTGCCAGCAGAGGGGTGGCTTCTAACGATGGCTACACCTTC. Translation: CASRGVASNDGYTF.